This TCR beta chain stems from a study of control samples from healthy donors and cancer patients. The CDR3 totals 14 residues. In germline, CDR1 is WNHNN, CDR2 SYGVQD (reference sequence). Trimming left V 10 bases short and J 0 bases short, with 12 bases between. Assay used: immunoSEQ multiplex PCR; TCRdb lists only in-frame clones, some missing. The sample consists of about 160,000 clones, 96% of them appearing once. The material sequenced was blood. The chain has TRBV10-1 and TRBJ2-2, with a weak D call TRBD1 (6 bases). This TCR was sampled from a woman between 25 and 40 years old in good health. The CDR3, as DNA: TGCGCCACACAAAGGGGGACGAACACCGGGGAGCTGTTTTTT. Translating it yields CATQRGTNTGELFF.